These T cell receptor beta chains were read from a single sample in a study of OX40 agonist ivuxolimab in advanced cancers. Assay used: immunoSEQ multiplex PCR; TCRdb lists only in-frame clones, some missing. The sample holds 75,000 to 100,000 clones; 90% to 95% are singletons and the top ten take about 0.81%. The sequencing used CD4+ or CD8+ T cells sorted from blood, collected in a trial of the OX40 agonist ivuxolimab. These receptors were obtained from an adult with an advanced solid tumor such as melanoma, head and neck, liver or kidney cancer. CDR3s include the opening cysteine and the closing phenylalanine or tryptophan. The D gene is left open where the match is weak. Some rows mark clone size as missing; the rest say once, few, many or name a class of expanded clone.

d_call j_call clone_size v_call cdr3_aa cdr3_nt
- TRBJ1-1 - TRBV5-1 CASSLSPGNTEAFF TGCGCCAGCAGCCTTTCGCCAGGGAACACTGAAGCTTTCTTT
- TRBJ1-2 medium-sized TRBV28 CALGRGDGGYTF TGTGCCCTCGGCAGGGGCGATGGCGGCTACACCTTC
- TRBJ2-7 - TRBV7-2 CASSFETGYYEQYF TGTGCCAGCAGCTTCGAGACAGGCTACTACGAGCAGTACTTC
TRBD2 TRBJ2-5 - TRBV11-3 CASRAGVKETQYF TGTGCCAGCAGGGCGGGAGTAAAAGAGACCCAGTACTTC
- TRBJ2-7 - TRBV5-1 CASSLAGGTGPSSYEQYF TGCGCCAGCAGCTTAGCGGGTGGTACGGGACCAAGCTCCTACGAGCAGTACTTC
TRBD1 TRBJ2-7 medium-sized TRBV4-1 CASSRGGGPGSYEQYF TGCGCCAGCAGCCGAGGGGGCGGCCCCGGCTCCTACGAGCAGTACTTC
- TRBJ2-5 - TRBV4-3 CASSQVIGPETQYF TGCGCCAGCAGCCAAGTGATAGGGCCAGAGACCCAGTACTTC
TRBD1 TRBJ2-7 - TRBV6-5 CASSYPTGSGEQYF TGTGCCAGCAGTTACCCGACAGGGTCGGGCGAGCAGTACTTC
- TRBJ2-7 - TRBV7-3 CASSFLDGNYEQYF TGTGCCAGCAGCTTCCTGGACGGAAACTACGAGCAGTACTTC
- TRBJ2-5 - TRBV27 CASILWGSQETQYF TGTGCCAGCATCCTCTGGGGGTCCCAAGAGACCCAGTACTTC
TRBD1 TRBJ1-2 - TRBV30 CAWSVQGTPSGGYTF TGTGCCTGGAGTGTACAGGGGACGCCGTCGGGAGGCTACACCTTC
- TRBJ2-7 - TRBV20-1 CSIWGSYEQYF TGCAGTATCTGGGGTTCCTACGAGCAGTACTTC
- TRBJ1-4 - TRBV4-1 CASRVRVATNEKLFF TGCGCCAGCAGAGTCAGGGTTGCAACTAATGAAAAACTGTTTTTT
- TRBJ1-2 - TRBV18 CASSPQAQEGYTF TGTGCCAGCTCACCCCAGGCACAGGAGGGCTACACCTTC
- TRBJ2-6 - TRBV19 CASSTILGGANVLTF TGTGCCAGTAGTACAATCCTTGGGGGGGCCAACGTCCTGACTTTC
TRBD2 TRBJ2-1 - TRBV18 CASSTAGESIGEQFF TGTGCCAGCTCCACAGCGGGAGAGTCGATTGGTGAGCAGTTCTTC
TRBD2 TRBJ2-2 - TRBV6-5 CASSYLGLAGELFF TGTGCCAGCAGTTACCTAGGACTAGCCGGGGAGCTGTTTTTT
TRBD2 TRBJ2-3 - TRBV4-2 CASSRILGLADTDTQYF TGTGCCAGCAGCCGCATCCTGGGACTAGCGGACACAGATACGCAGTATTTT
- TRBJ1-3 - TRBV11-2 CASSRQYSGNTIYF TGTGCCAGCAGCCGACAGTACTCTGGAAACACCATATATTTT
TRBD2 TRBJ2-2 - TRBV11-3 CASSRGLGNTGELFF TGTGCCAGCAGCCGTGGACTAGGAAACACCGGGGAGCTGTTTTTT
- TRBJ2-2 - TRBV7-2 CASSYGGAGGELFF TGTGCCAGCAGCTACGGCGGGGCGGGCGGGGAGCTGTTTTTT
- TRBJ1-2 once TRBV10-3 CAISADRNYGYTF TGTGCCATCAGCGCCGACAGAAACTATGGCTACACCTTC
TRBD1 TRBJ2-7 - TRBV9 CASSVGGQGTYEQYF TGTGCCAGCAGCGTAGGGGGACAGGGGACCTACGAGCAGTACTTC
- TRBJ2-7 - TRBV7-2 CASSLAGGTSYEQYF TGTGCCAGCAGCTTAGCGGGAGGTACGTCGTACGAGCAGTACTTC
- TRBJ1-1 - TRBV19 CASTPRLYTEAFF TGTGCCAGTACCCCCAGATTGTACACTGAAGCTTTCTTT
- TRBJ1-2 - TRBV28 CASSSAAPPGPAYGYTF TGTGCCAGCAGTTCAGCGGCACCTCCGGGACCGGCCTATGGCTACACCTTC
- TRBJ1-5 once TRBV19 CASSIQGGPQHF TGTGCCAGTAGTATCCAGGGAGGGCCCCAGCATTTT
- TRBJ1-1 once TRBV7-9 CASSRGGDTEAFF TGTGCCAGCAGCAGAGGTGGGGACACTGAAGCTTTCTTT
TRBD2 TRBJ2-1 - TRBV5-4 CASSLDGGSGYNEQFF TGTGCCAGCAGCTTGGATGGCGGGAGTGGATACAATGAGCAGTTCTTC
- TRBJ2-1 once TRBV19 CASSIRGTYNEQFF TGTGCCAGTAGTATACGGGGAACCTACAATGAGCAGTTCTTC
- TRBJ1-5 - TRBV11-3 CASSPPRTPEPQHF TGTGCCAGCAGCCCGCCCCGAACTCCGGAGCCCCAGCATTTT
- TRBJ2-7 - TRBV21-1 CASSRKTGGPHEQYF TGTGCCAGCAGCCGTAAGACGGGAGGGCCCCACGAGCAGTACTTC
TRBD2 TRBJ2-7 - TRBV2 CASSEGSSGRAGYEQYF TGTGCCAGCAGTGAAGGATCTAGCGGGAGGGCCGGCTACGAGCAGTACTTC
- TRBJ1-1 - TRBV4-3 CASSPQPRGRTEAFF TGCGCCAGCAGCCCCCAGCCACGGGGTCGTACTGAAGCTTTCTTT
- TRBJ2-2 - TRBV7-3 CASSLTWGEGELFF TGTGCCAGCAGCTTAACATGGGGCGAGGGGGAGCTGTTTTTT
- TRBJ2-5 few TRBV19 CASSIGGRTQGETQYF TGTGCCAGTAGTATAGGGGGCAGGACCCAGGGAGAGACCCAGTACTTC
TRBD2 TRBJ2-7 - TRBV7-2 CASSLTSGSREQYF TGTGCCAGCAGCTTGACTAGCGGGAGCCGAGAGCAGTACTTC
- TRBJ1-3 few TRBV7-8 CASSPVAVGNTIYF TGTGCCAGCAGCCCCGTGGCAGTGGGAAACACCATATATTTT
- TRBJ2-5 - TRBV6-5 CASRKDGQETQYF TGTGCCAGCAGAAAGGACGGCCAAGAGACCCAGTACTTC
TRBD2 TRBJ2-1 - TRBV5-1 CASSLVGASGFNEQFF TGCGCCAGCAGCTTGGTCGGGGCTAGCGGCTTCAATGAGCAGTTCTTC
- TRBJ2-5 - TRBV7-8 CASSLGRGLLQETQYF TGTGCCAGCAGCTTAGGACGAGGACTACTCCAAGAGACCCAGTACTTC
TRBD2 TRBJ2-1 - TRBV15 CATSRDRGGRIYNEQFF TGTGCCACCAGCAGAGATCGAGGCGGGAGGATCTACAATGAGCAGTTCTTC
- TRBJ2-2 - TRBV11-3 CASSPGNTFTGELFF TGTGCCAGCAGCCCCGGAAATACCTTTACTGGGGAGCTGTTTTTT
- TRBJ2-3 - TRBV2 CASSPDSVPGTQYF TGTGCCAGCAGCCCAGACTCAGTACCCGGTACGCAGTATTTT
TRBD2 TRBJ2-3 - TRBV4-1 CASSQDHSRASGMTDTQYF TGCGCCAGCAGCCAAGATCATTCCAGGGCTAGCGGGATGACAGATACGCAGTATTTT
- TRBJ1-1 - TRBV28 CASSPATGLYTEAFF TGTGCCAGCAGTCCGGCCACAGGGCTGTACACTGAAGCTTTCTTT
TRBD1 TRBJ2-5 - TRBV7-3 CASSLDSGTGGETQYF TGTGCCAGCAGCTTAGATTCCGGGACAGGCGGAGAGACCCAGTACTTC
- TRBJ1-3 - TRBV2 CASSESTVRTGNTIYF TGTGCCAGCAGTGAATCGACGGTTCGAACTGGAAACACCATATATTTT
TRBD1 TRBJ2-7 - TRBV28 CASSLTGVAGYEQYF TGTGCCAGCAGTTTAACAGGGGTCGCCGGGTACGAGCAGTACTTC
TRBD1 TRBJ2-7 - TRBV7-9 CASSFGQAIYEQYF TGTGCCAGCAGCTTCGGACAGGCGATCTACGAGCAGTACTTC
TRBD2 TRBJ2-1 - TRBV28 CASSFFLAGAGNEQFF TGTGCCAGCAGTTTCTTCCTGGCGGGAGCGGGGAATGAGCAGTTCTTC
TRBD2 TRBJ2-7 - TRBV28 CASPSRSGRASEYF TGTGCCAGCCCATCGCGCAGCGGGAGGGCCTCGGAGTACTTC
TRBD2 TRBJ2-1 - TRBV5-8 CASSSEGREYYNEQFF TGTGCCAGCAGCTCTGAGGGGAGGGAATACTACAATGAGCAGTTCTTC
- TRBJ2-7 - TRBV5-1 CASSPLTDYEQYF TGCGCCAGCAGCCCCTTGACAGATTACGAGCAGTACTTC
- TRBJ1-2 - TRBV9 CASSVATSGVVGGYTF TGTGCCAGCAGCGTAGCTACATCAGGGGTTGTGGGCGGCTACACCTTC